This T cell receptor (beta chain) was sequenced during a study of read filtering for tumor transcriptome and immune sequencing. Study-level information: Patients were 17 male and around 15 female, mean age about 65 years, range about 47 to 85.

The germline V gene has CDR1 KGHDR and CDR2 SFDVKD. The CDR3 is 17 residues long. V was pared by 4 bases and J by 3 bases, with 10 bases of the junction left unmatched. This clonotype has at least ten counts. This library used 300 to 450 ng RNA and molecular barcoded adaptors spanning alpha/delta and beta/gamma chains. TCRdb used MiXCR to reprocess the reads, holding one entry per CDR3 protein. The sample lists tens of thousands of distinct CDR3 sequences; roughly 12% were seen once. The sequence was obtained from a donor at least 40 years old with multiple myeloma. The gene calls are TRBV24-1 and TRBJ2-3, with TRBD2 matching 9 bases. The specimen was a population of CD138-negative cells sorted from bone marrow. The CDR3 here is CATSDYPSLAGTDTQYF. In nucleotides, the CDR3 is TGTGCCACCAGTGACTACCCCAGCCTAGCGGGAACAGATACGCAGTATTTT.